This record looks at one TCR beta chain sequence and its context. The antigen is unknown. Primed by a sample-barcoded 5' primer and a J-beta primer mix, a second PCR proceeded for about 7 to 12 cycles. Every individual sample yielded 2.5 million or more paired-end reads (each containing CDR3). From the 5' RACE reads, TCRdb called clonotypes with MiXCR, one entry per CDR3 protein. Among 650,000 to 700,000 distinct CDR3 sequences listed, 52% were seen once. V lost 8 bases and J 2 bases, leaving 12 bases between the germline ends. This CDR3 comprises 13 residues. CDR1 SGHTA and CDR2 FQGNSA come from the germline V gene. These data come from a study of blood T cells in healthy people across ages. Study results and limitations: Age brought a roughly linear fall in TCR beta diversity measured per million T cells.

The material sequenced was blood. The receptor comes from a woman older than 75 in good health. The J gene is TRBJ1-2, the V gene TRBV7-2, with D perhaps TRBD1 (5 bases). In DNA, the CDR3 is TGTGCCAGCCGACAGAGTGCAAACTATGGCTACACCTTC. Protein product: CASRQSANYGYTF.